This T cell receptor beta chain appears in the sequencing data of a study of OX40 agonist ivuxolimab in advanced cancers. Study-wide points: Normalized expansion of T-cell clones was also low for some nonresponders. Partial responders at 0.1-3.0 mg/kg had among the lowest clonal expansion. In the 0.1 to 3.0 mg/kg range, CD4+ and CD8+ blood T cells had expanded clonally by week 6.

In the case of this clone: The target antigen is unknown.

Germline-derived CDR1 and CDR2 are SGHTA and FQGTGA. The CDR3 runs to 17 residues. The V and J ends lost 2 bases and 0 bases respectively, with 15 bases between them. Some clones are missing from TCRdb's copy, which holds only in-frame ones; the method was immunoSEQ multiplex PCR. The table lists about 80,000 clones, more than 70% of them singletons. The sample was CD4+ or CD8+ T cells sorted from blood, taken in a trial of the OX40 agonist ivuxolimab. The chain is built from TRBV7-3 and TRBJ2-3; D possibly corresponds to TRBD1 (6 bases). This TCR was sampled from an adult with an advanced solid tumor such as melanoma, head and neck, liver or kidney cancer. Here the CDR3 reads CASSLFSGTGSTDTQYF. DNA of the CDR3: TGTGCCAGCAGCTTATTTTCAGGAACAGGGAGCACAGATACGCAGTATTTT.